A selection of T cell receptor beta chains follows, all from one sample in a study of cytomegalovirus exposure and HLA in healthy donors. The assay was immunoSEQ multiplex PCR, and TCRdb's table has in-frame clones only and misses some. The profile covers roughly 67,000 clones, with over 80% appearing a single time and 3% to 3.5% taken by the ten largest. The specimen sequenced was PBMCs. Every receptor here comes from a man aged 18 to 35 in good health and CMV-seronegative. Each CDR3 is given with its conserved first and last residue. Fields, in order: J gene, D gene, clone size, V gene, CDR3 protein, CDR3 DNA. The D gene is left open where the match is weak. Expanded clones are given a class, and other clones once, few, many or no size at all.

j_call: TRBJ2-7; d_call: TRBD2; clone_size: NA; v_call: TRBV7-8; cdr3_aa: CASSFDSGTYEQYF; cdr3_nt: TGTGCCAGCAGCTTTGATAGCGGGACCTACGAGCAGTACTTC
j_call: TRBJ1-1; d_call: NA; clone_size: NA; v_call: TRBV5-6; cdr3_aa: CASSFFVSGGSAFF; cdr3_nt: TGTGCCAGCAGCTTCTTCGTATCTGGAGGTTCGGCTTTCTTT
j_call: TRBJ2-5; d_call: TRBD2; clone_size: NA; v_call: TRBV5-1; cdr3_aa: CASSSRAGEETQYF; cdr3_nt: TGCGCCAGCAGCAGCCGAGCGGGAGAAGAGACCCAGTACTTC
j_call: TRBJ2-3; d_call: TRBD2; clone_size: NA; v_call: TRBV7-9; cdr3_aa: CASSLAGAGVLPDTQYF; cdr3_nt: TGTGCCAGCAGCTTAGCGGGTGCGGGAGTTCTTCCAGATACGCAGTATTTT
j_call: TRBJ1-1; d_call: NA; clone_size: once; v_call: TRBV5-6; cdr3_aa: CASSLVSTEAFF; cdr3_nt: TGTGCCAGCAGCTTGGTATCCACTGAAGCTTTCTTT
j_call: TRBJ2-6; d_call: NA; clone_size: NA; v_call: TRBV28; cdr3_aa: CASSPDSSGANVLTF; cdr3_nt: TGTGCCAGCAGTCCAGACAGCTCTGGGGCCAACGTCCTGACTTTC
j_call: TRBJ1-1; d_call: NA; clone_size: NA; v_call: TRBV28; cdr3_aa: CASSLREGAFF; cdr3_nt: TGTGCCAGCAGCCTCCGAGAGGGAGCTTTCTTT
j_call: TRBJ2-3; d_call: TRBD2; clone_size: NA; v_call: TRBV7-3; cdr3_aa: CASSPGLAGAATDTQYF; cdr3_nt: TGTGCCAGCAGCCCCGGACTAGCGGGAGCGGCGACAGATACGCAGTATTTT
j_call: TRBJ1-2; d_call: NA; clone_size: NA; v_call: TRBV28; cdr3_aa: CASTQVGHGNYGYTF; cdr3_nt: TGTGCCAGCACCCAGGTAGGACACGGAAACTATGGCTACACCTTC
j_call: TRBJ2-2; d_call: TRBD1; clone_size: NA; v_call: TRBV30; cdr3_aa: CAWSVLWGRQGASGELFF; cdr3_nt: TGTGCCTGGAGTGTATTGTGGGGGAGACAGGGGGCCAGCGGGGAGCTGTTTTTT
j_call: TRBJ1-1; d_call: TRBD1; clone_size: NA; v_call: TRBV13; cdr3_aa: CASSGRGGTGGRPEAFF; cdr3_nt: TGTGCCAGCAGTGGGCGCGGGGGAACAGGGGGGAGACCCGAAGCTTTCTTT
j_call: TRBJ2-1; d_call: NA; clone_size: NA; v_call: TRBV7-2; cdr3_aa: CASSRYHGNYNEQFF; cdr3_nt: TGTGCCAGCAGTCGATACCACGGGAATTACAATGAGCAGTTCTTC
j_call: TRBJ1-4; d_call: NA; clone_size: NA; v_call: TRBV28; cdr3_aa: CASSTYRAKLFF; cdr3_nt: TGTGCCAGCAGTACGTACAGAGCAAAACTGTTTTTT
j_call: TRBJ2-7; d_call: NA; clone_size: NA; v_call: TRBV9; cdr3_aa: CASSVDGRTYEQYF; cdr3_nt: TGTGCCAGCAGCGTAGATGGCAGGACCTACGAGCAGTACTTC
j_call: TRBJ2-1; d_call: NA; clone_size: NA; v_call: TRBV4-3; cdr3_aa: CASSQEAGSKGREQFF; cdr3_nt: TGCGCCAGCAGCCAAGAAGCCGGGAGTAAGGGCCGTGAGCAGTTCTTC
j_call: TRBJ2-2; d_call: TRBD1; clone_size: NA; v_call: TRBV5-5; cdr3_aa: CASSTRTGAFGELFF; cdr3_nt: TGTGCCAGCAGCACCCGGACAGGGGCATTCGGGGAGCTGTTTTTT
j_call: TRBJ1-2; d_call: NA; clone_size: NA; v_call: TRBV5-1; cdr3_aa: CASSFNRDGYTF; cdr3_nt: TGCGCCAGCAGCTTTAACAGAGATGGCTACACCTTC
j_call: TRBJ2-1; d_call: NA; clone_size: NA; v_call: TRBV11-1; cdr3_aa: CASSLVLVDNEQFF; cdr3_nt: TGTGCCAGCAGCTTAGTTTTAGTAGACAATGAGCAGTTCTTC
j_call: TRBJ1-2; d_call: NA; clone_size: once; v_call: TRBV10-3; cdr3_aa: CAISGQTEVAYTF; cdr3_nt: TGTGCCATCAGTGGTCAGACGGAGGTTGCCTACACCTTC
j_call: TRBJ2-7; d_call: NA; clone_size: once; v_call: TRBV28; cdr3_aa: CASRTAGRSYEQYF; cdr3_nt: TGTGCCAGCAGGACAGCGGGCCGCTCCTACGAGCAGTACTTC
j_call: TRBJ2-7; d_call: TRBD2; clone_size: NA; v_call: TRBV28; cdr3_aa: CASSLSGSGRRNEQYF; cdr3_nt: TGTGCCAGCAGTTTATCAGGTAGCGGGAGGAGAAACGAGCAGTACTTC
j_call: TRBJ2-5; d_call: TRBD2; clone_size: NA; v_call: TRBV5-6; cdr3_aa: CASRWGGEQETQYF; cdr3_nt: TGTGCCAGCAGGTGGGGGGGGGAGCAAGAGACCCAGTACTTC
j_call: TRBJ2-1; d_call: TRBD2; clone_size: NA; v_call: TRBV5-1; cdr3_aa: CASDRAGTSGFSEQFF; cdr3_nt: TGCGCCAGCGATAGGGCCGGGACTAGCGGGTTTAGTGAGCAGTTCTTC
j_call: TRBJ2-6; d_call: NA; clone_size: NA; v_call: TRBV2; cdr3_aa: CASNPGGRSGANVLTF; cdr3_nt: TGTGCCAGCAATCCGGGGGGCCGCTCTGGGGCCAACGTCCTGACTTTC
j_call: TRBJ2-3; d_call: NA; clone_size: NA; v_call: TRBV7-9; cdr3_aa: CASSSSTDTQYF; cdr3_nt: TGTGCCAGCAGCTCTAGCACAGATACGCAGTATTTT
j_call: TRBJ1-2; d_call: NA; clone_size: NA; v_call: TRBV4-3; cdr3_aa: CASSQQYRVKDGYTF; cdr3_nt: TGCGCCAGCAGCCAACAGTACAGGGTTAAGGATGGCTACACCTTC
j_call: TRBJ1-5; d_call: NA; clone_size: NA; v_call: TRBV6-4; cdr3_aa: CASSQLRASHGGNQPQHF; cdr3_nt: TGTGCCAGCAGCCAACTGAGGGCCTCTCACGGCGGCAATCAGCCCCAGCATTTT
j_call: TRBJ2-3; d_call: NA; clone_size: NA; v_call: TRBV28; cdr3_aa: CASSTSGTDTQYF; cdr3_nt: TGTGCCAGCAGTACATCAGGAACAGATACGCAGTATTTT
j_call: TRBJ2-1; d_call: TRBD1; clone_size: NA; v_call: TRBV5-1; cdr3_aa: CASSVTRDRGPDEQFF; cdr3_nt: TGCGCCAGCAGCGTGACCCGGGACAGGGGGCCCGATGAGCAGTTCTTC
j_call: TRBJ2-6; d_call: TRBD1; clone_size: NA; v_call: TRBV28; cdr3_aa: CASSFSAGGAGANVLTF; cdr3_nt: TGTGCCAGCAGTTTTTCGGCAGGGGGCGCTGGGGCCAACGTCCTGACTTTC
j_call: TRBJ1-5; d_call: TRBD1; clone_size: NA; v_call: TRBV5-4; cdr3_aa: CASSAGTGGNQPQHF; cdr3_nt: TGTGCCAGCAGCGCCGGGACAGGGGGCAATCAGCCCCAGCATTTT
j_call: TRBJ1-1; d_call: TRBD1; clone_size: NA; v_call: TRBV27; cdr3_aa: CASSLWDRDTEAFF; cdr3_nt: TGTGCCAGCAGTTTATGGGACAGGGACACTGAAGCTTTCTTT
j_call: TRBJ1-1; d_call: NA; clone_size: NA; v_call: TRBV6-6; cdr3_aa: CASTDRRTEAFF; cdr3_nt: TGTGCCAGCACCGATAGGAGGACTGAAGCTTTCTTT
j_call: TRBJ2-3; d_call: TRBD2; clone_size: NA; v_call: TRBV5-1; cdr3_aa: CASSSSGGGTDTQYF; cdr3_nt: TGCGCCAGCAGCTCGAGCGGGGGGGGCACAGATACGCAGTATTTT
j_call: TRBJ2-1; d_call: NA; clone_size: NA; v_call: TRBV6-1; cdr3_aa: CASSEAGGHNEQFF; cdr3_nt: TGTGCCAGCAGTGAAGCAGGGGGTCACAATGAGCAGTTCTTC
j_call: TRBJ2-3; d_call: TRBD2; clone_size: NA; v_call: TRBV7-9; cdr3_aa: CASSVSGVTDTQYF; cdr3_nt: TGTGCCAGCAGCGTTAGCGGGGTCACAGATACGCAGTATTTT
j_call: TRBJ2-5; d_call: NA; clone_size: once; v_call: TRBV7-9; cdr3_aa: CASSLHSQGKETQYF; cdr3_nt: TGTGCCAGCAGCTTACATAGTCAGGGTAAAGAGACCCAGTACTTC
j_call: TRBJ2-5; d_call: NA; clone_size: NA; v_call: TRBV5-1; cdr3_aa: CASSLVPGVQETQYF; cdr3_nt: TGCGCCAGCAGCTTGGTCCCGGGAGTCCAAGAGACCCAGTACTTC
j_call: TRBJ1-1; d_call: NA; clone_size: NA; v_call: TRBV2; cdr3_aa: CANSKTGNTEAFF; cdr3_nt: TGTGCCAACTCCAAGACAGGGAACACTGAAGCTTTCTTT
j_call: TRBJ1-5; d_call: NA; clone_size: NA; v_call: TRBV2; cdr3_aa: CASSEGPGMYQPQHF; cdr3_nt: TGTGCCAGCAGTGAAGGACCAGGGATGTATCAGCCCCAGCATTTT
j_call: TRBJ2-7; d_call: NA; clone_size: NA; v_call: TRBV28; cdr3_aa: CASSLSIYEQYF; cdr3_nt: TGTGCCAGCAGTTTATCTATCTACGAGCAGTACTTC
j_call: TRBJ2-5; d_call: TRBD1; clone_size: NA; v_call: TRBV6-1; cdr3_aa: CASTWTGQETQYF; cdr3_nt: TGTGCCAGCACATGGACAGGGCAAGAGACCCAGTACTTC